The rows below give T cell receptor beta chains drawn from one sample of a study of beta chain features in type 1 diabetes. Repertoires were generated with immunoSEQ multiplex PCR, while TCRdb's copy carries only in-frame clones and drops some. The data show over 150,000 clones, with 7.8% seen just once and around 0.9% held by the top ten. Specimen: central memory CD4+ T cells from blood. Source of these receptors: a woman in her thirties or forties with type 1 diabetes. Each CDR3 is given with its conserved first and last residue. A D gene is named only where the DNA matches it firmly. Only some rows state a clone size, as once, few, many or a class for expanded clones.

>TRBV30|TRBJ1-1|NA|11|NA
TGTGCCGGGGGCGGACAGACTGAAGCTTTCTTT
CAGGGQTEAFF
>TRBV28|TRBJ2-7|few|14|NA
TGTGCCAGCAGTTTATCTCTATCGGGCTACGAGCAGTACTTC
CASSLSLSGYEQYF
>TRBV19|TRBJ1-4|few|16|NA
TGTGCCAGTATCACGTCAGGGCGAGCAGCTAATGAAAAACTGTTTTTT
CASITSGRAANEKLFF
>TRBV21-1|TRBJ2-5|NA|15|NA
TGTGCCAGCAGCGGACTAGCGGGAGCGCATGAGACCCAGTACTTC
CASSGLAGAHETQYF
>TRBV11-1|TRBJ1-1|NA|17|NA
TGTGCCAGCAGCTTAGTCTTGGGACATGGACGGGACACTGAAGCTTTCTTT
CASSLVLGHGRDTEAFF
>TRBV7-2|TRBJ2-7|few|17|TRBD2
TGTGCCAGCAGCTTACAGGGACTAGCGGGAGATCCCTACGAGCAGTACTTC
CASSLQGLAGDPYEQYF
>TRBV7-2|TRBJ2-7|NA|13|TRBD2
TGTGCCAGCAGCCCCTACGGGGGGAAGGAGCAGTACTTC
CASSPYGGKEQYF
>TRBV25-1|TRBJ2-5|few|17|TRBD2
TGTGCCAGCAGTAGGACTAGCGGGAGCCCAGTGAGGGAGACCCAGTACTTC
CASSRTSGSPVRETQYF
>TRBV5-1|TRBJ2-7|many|13|NA
TGCGCCAGCAGCGGGGGGACTGGCTACGAGCAGTACTTC
CASSGGTGYEQYF
>TRBV29-1|TRBJ1-3|many|14|NA
TGCAGCGTCTCGATGGACAGCTCTGGAAACACCATATATTTT
CSVSMDSSGNTIYF
>TRBV19|TRBJ1-1|few|16|NA
TGTGCCAGTACCACCCTCGGAGGTCGACCTAACACTGAAGCTTTCTTT
CASTTLGGRPNTEAFF